These T cell receptor beta chains were read from a single sample in a study of T cells after posttransplantation cyclophosphamide. Profiled with immunoSEQ multiplex PCR; TCRdb holds only in-frame clones, not every one. The sample includes fewer than 25,000 clones, approximately 85% of them seen just once. The specimen was PBMCs. Receptor source: a woman aged 60-75 years with a blood cancer, CMV-positive, and with a related stem cell donor. CDR3s include the opening cysteine and the closing phenylalanine or tryptophan. Each record gives: CDR3 length, clone size, J gene, V gene, D gene, CDR3 protein, CDR3 DNA. The D gene is left open where the match is weak. A clone size is listed for some rows: how often the clone was seen (once, few, many), or a class if it is expanded.

len: 14; abundance: few; j_gene: TRBJ2-1; v_gene: TRBV2; d_gene: -; CDR3aa: CASSEQGSSDEQFF; CDR3nt: TGTGCCAGCAGTGAGCAGGGGAGTAGCGATGAGCAGTTCTTC
len: 16; abundance: -; j_gene: TRBJ2-7; v_gene: TRBV18; d_gene: TRBD1; CDR3aa: CASSPSVATGVSEQYF; CDR3nt: TGTGCCAGCTCACCCTCTGTTGCGACAGGGGTCTCCGAGCAGTACTTC
len: 14; abundance: -; j_gene: TRBJ1-4; v_gene: TRBV6-5; d_gene: -; CDR3aa: CASSLWGANEKLFF; CDR3nt: TGTGCCAGCAGTTTGTGGGGGGCTAATGAAAAACTGTTTTTT
len: 15; abundance: -; j_gene: TRBJ2-7; v_gene: TRBV5-1; d_gene: -; CDR3aa: CASSDRTDSSYEQYF; CDR3nt: TGCGCCAGCAGCGACCGGACCGACAGCTCCTACGAGCAGTACTTC
len: 16; abundance: -; j_gene: TRBJ2-4; v_gene: TRBV5-6; d_gene: TRBD1; CDR3aa: CASSYGQGDGKNIQYF; CDR3nt: TGTGCCAGCAGCTACGGACAGGGGGATGGCAAAAACATTCAGTACTTC
len: 13; abundance: -; j_gene: TRBJ2-7; v_gene: TRBV6-6; d_gene: TRBD2; CDR3aa: CASRAGEFNEQYF; CDR3nt: TGTGCCAGCCGGGCGGGAGAGTTCAACGAGCAGTACTTC
len: 13; abundance: -; j_gene: TRBJ1-2; v_gene: TRBV7-2; d_gene: -; CDR3aa: CASSLMQIYGYTF; CDR3nt: TGTGCCAGCAGCTTGATGCAGATCTATGGCTACACCTTC
len: 14; abundance: -; j_gene: TRBJ2-6; v_gene: TRBV30; d_gene: TRBD1; CDR3aa: CAWSNRGKTNVLTF; CDR3nt: TGTGCCTGGAGTAACAGGGGTAAAACCAACGTCCTGACTTTC
len: 16; abundance: -; j_gene: TRBJ2-2; v_gene: TRBV10-2; d_gene: TRBD1; CDR3aa: CASSVLGQGNTGELFF; CDR3nt: TGCGCCAGCAGTGTCCTGGGACAGGGCAACACCGGGGAGCTGTTTTTT
len: 13; abundance: -; j_gene: TRBJ2-3; v_gene: TRBV6-1; d_gene: -; CDR3aa: CATSEKPSDTQYF; CDR3nt: TGTGCCACCTCTGAGAAACCGTCAGATACGCAGTATTTT
len: 16; abundance: once; j_gene: TRBJ2-1; v_gene: TRBV7-2; d_gene: -; CDR3aa: CASSFAGTGAYNEQFF; CDR3nt: TGTGCCAGCAGCTTCGCCGGGACGGGGGCCTACAATGAGCAGTTCTTC
len: 15; abundance: -; j_gene: TRBJ2-7; v_gene: TRBV2; d_gene: TRBD1; CDR3aa: CASSSGTGGSHEQYF; CDR3nt: TGTGCCAGCAGTTCCGGGACAGGGGGCTCCCACGAGCAGTACTTC
len: 15; abundance: few; j_gene: TRBJ2-2; v_gene: TRBV27; d_gene: TRBD2; CDR3aa: CASSFGLAATGELFF; CDR3nt: TGTGCCAGCAGTTTTGGACTAGCGGCCACCGGGGAGCTGTTTTTT
len: 16; abundance: -; j_gene: TRBJ2-1; v_gene: TRBV7-3; d_gene: TRBD1; CDR3aa: CASSTSSGTGDREQFF; CDR3nt: TGTGCCAGCAGCACCTCTTCCGGGACAGGAGATAGGGAGCAGTTCTTC
len: 13; abundance: -; j_gene: TRBJ1-1; v_gene: TRBV7-9; d_gene: TRBD1; CDR3aa: CASSRQGNTEAFF; CDR3nt: TGTGCCAGCAGCCGACAGGGGAACACTGAAGCTTTCTTT
len: 14; abundance: -; j_gene: TRBJ2-7; v_gene: TRBV30; d_gene: TRBD1; CDR3aa: CAWSVGQGAYEQYF; CDR3nt: TGTGCCTGGAGTGTAGGACAGGGGGCCTACGAGCAGTACTTC
len: 14; abundance: -; j_gene: TRBJ2-1; v_gene: TRBV5-4; d_gene: TRBD2; CDR3aa: CASSPTSGSNEQFF; CDR3nt: TGTGCCAGCAGCCCGACTAGCGGGAGTAATGAGCAGTTCTTC
len: 16; abundance: -; j_gene: TRBJ2-3; v_gene: TRBV29-1; d_gene: -; CDR3aa: CSVGGSGGGARGTQYF; CDR3nt: TGCAGCGTTGGTGGTAGCGGAGGGGGGGCACGGGGTACGCAGTATTTT
len: 14; abundance: -; j_gene: TRBJ2-7; v_gene: TRBV10-2; d_gene: TRBD2; CDR3aa: CASNKPGLAGREYF; CDR3nt: TGCGCCAGCAATAAGCCGGGACTAGCGGGGAGGGAGTACTTC
len: 19; abundance: -; j_gene: TRBJ2-3; v_gene: TRBV5-4; d_gene: TRBD2; CDR3aa: CASSLVKLAGVPSTDTQYF; CDR3nt: TGTGCCAGCAGCTTGGTAAAACTAGCGGGAGTCCCTAGCACAGATACGCAGTATTTT
len: 17; abundance: -; j_gene: TRBJ1-3; v_gene: TRBV7-9; d_gene: -; CDR3aa: CASSPPPGTQKGNTIYF; CDR3nt: TGTGCCAGCAGCCCCCCGCCTGGGACACAGAAAGGAAACACCATATATTTT
len: 15; abundance: -; j_gene: TRBJ2-7; v_gene: TRBV5-1; d_gene: TRBD1; CDR3aa: CASSVGGTGGDEQYF; CDR3nt: TGCGCCAGCAGCGTAGGGGGGACAGGGGGCGACGAGCAGTACTTC
len: 14; abundance: -; j_gene: TRBJ1-2; v_gene: TRBV5-1; d_gene: -; CDR3aa: CASSSGTLNYGYTF; CDR3nt: TGCGCCAGCAGCTCGGGGACACTTAACTATGGCTACACCTTC
len: 11; abundance: -; j_gene: TRBJ2-7; v_gene: TRBV7-2; d_gene: -; CDR3aa: CASSPLHEQYF; CDR3nt: TGTGCCAGCAGCCCCCTCCACGAGCAGTACTTC
len: 15; abundance: -; j_gene: TRBJ2-5; v_gene: TRBV7-9; d_gene: TRBD1; CDR3aa: CASSLGQVRGETQYF; CDR3nt: TGTGCCAGCAGCCTGGGACAGGTGAGGGGAGAGACCCAGTACTTC
len: 12; abundance: -; j_gene: TRBJ1-2; v_gene: TRBV5-1; d_gene: -; CDR3aa: CASRIENYGYTF; CDR3nt: TGCGCCAGCAGAATTGAGAACTATGGCTACACCTTC
len: 14; abundance: -; j_gene: TRBJ1-3; v_gene: TRBV9; d_gene: -; CDR3aa: CASSAGVTGNTIYF; CDR3nt: TGTGCCAGCAGCGCGGGGGTGACTGGAAACACCATATATTTT
len: 14; abundance: -; j_gene: TRBJ1-1; v_gene: TRBV5-6; d_gene: -; CDR3aa: CASSLRRPGTEAFF; CDR3nt: TGTGCCAGCAGCTTGAGACGGCCCGGGACTGAAGCTTTCTTT
len: 13; abundance: -; j_gene: TRBJ1-5; v_gene: TRBV6-5; d_gene: -; CDR3aa: CASSRGGNQPQHF; CDR3nt: TGTGCCAGCAGTCGGGGAGGCAATCAGCCCCAGCATTTT
len: 16; abundance: once; j_gene: TRBJ2-3; v_gene: TRBV2; d_gene: TRBD2; CDR3aa: CASRKLAGEVTDTQYF; CDR3nt: TGTGCCAGCAGAAAACTAGCGGGAGAGGTCACAGATACGCAGTATTTT
len: 14; abundance: -; j_gene: TRBJ1-5; v_gene: TRBV28; d_gene: -; CDR3aa: CASRQPNLGVPQHF; CDR3nt: TGTGCCAGCAGGCAGCCGAACTTAGGGGTGCCCCAGCATTTT
len: 13; abundance: few; j_gene: TRBJ1-1; v_gene: TRBV10-2; d_gene: -; CDR3aa: CASSESGGTEAFF; CDR3nt: TGCGCCAGCAGTGAGTCGGGGGGCACTGAAGCTTTCTTT
len: 16; abundance: once; j_gene: TRBJ2-3; v_gene: TRBV5-1; d_gene: TRBD2; CDR3aa: CASSSGRAWGTDTQYF; CDR3nt: TGCGCCAGCAGTAGCGGGAGGGCCTGGGGCACAGATACGCAGTATTTT
len: 13; abundance: -; j_gene: TRBJ2-7; v_gene: TRBV12-5; d_gene: -; CDR3aa: CASGSSGSWKQYF; CDR3nt: TGTGCTAGTGGTTCCTCCGGGTCTTGGAAGCAGTACTTC
len: 17; abundance: -; j_gene: TRBJ2-3; v_gene: TRBV7-6; d_gene: TRBD2; CDR3aa: CASSLDSLAGYTDTQYF; CDR3nt: TGTGCCAGCAGCTTAGACTCCCTAGCGGGGTACACAGATACGCAGTATTTT
len: 15; abundance: -; j_gene: TRBJ1-1; v_gene: TRBV5-5; d_gene: -; CDR3aa: CASSGRGGPNTEAFF; CDR3nt: TGTGCCAGCAGCGGGCGGGGGGGCCCTAACACTGAAGCTTTCTTT
len: 14; abundance: -; j_gene: TRBJ2-3; v_gene: TRBV30; d_gene: TRBD2; CDR3aa: CAWSAKSGGGTQYF; CDR3nt: TGTGCCTGGAGTGCGAAATCGGGGGGTGGTACGCAGTATTTT
len: 14; abundance: -; j_gene: TRBJ1-4; v_gene: TRBV7-2; d_gene: -; CDR3aa: CASSLASGNEKLFF; CDR3nt: TGTGCCAGCAGCTTAGCGTCGGGAAATGAAAAACTGTTTTTT
len: 15; abundance: -; j_gene: TRBJ1-2; v_gene: TRBV6-5; d_gene: -; CDR3aa: CASSYSIGGNYGYTF; CDR3nt: TGTGCCAGCAGTTACTCGATTGGCGGTAACTATGGCTACACCTTC
len: 18; abundance: -; j_gene: TRBJ2-3; v_gene: TRBV5-1; d_gene: TRBD2; CDR3aa: CASSLEGPAGGPTDTQYF; CDR3nt: TGCGCCAGCAGCTTGGAGGGCCCAGCGGGAGGGCCGACAGATACGCAGTATTTT
len: 15; abundance: -; j_gene: TRBJ1-3; v_gene: TRBV5-1; d_gene: TRBD1; CDR3aa: CASSPTGSAGNTIYF; CDR3nt: TGCGCCAGCAGCCCGACAGGGTCGGCTGGAAACACCATATATTTT
len: 16; abundance: once; j_gene: TRBJ2-2; v_gene: TRBV5-5; d_gene: TRBD2; CDR3aa: CASSLRAGGPTGELFF; CDR3nt: TGTGCCAGCAGCCTTCGAGCGGGAGGGCCCACCGGGGAGCTGTTTTTT
len: 14; abundance: -; j_gene: TRBJ2-1; v_gene: TRBV7-9; d_gene: -; CDR3aa: CASSLGSSYNEQFF; CDR3nt: TGTGCCAGCAGCTTAGGCAGCTCCTACAATGAGCAGTTCTTC
len: 14; abundance: -; j_gene: TRBJ2-1; v_gene: TRBV12-5; d_gene: -; CDR3aa: CASGLSALNNEQFF; CDR3nt: TGTGCTAGTGGTTTGTCCGCTCTAAACAATGAGCAGTTCTTC
len: 14; abundance: -; j_gene: TRBJ2-5; v_gene: TRBV7-2; d_gene: -; CDR3aa: CASSSGMVRETQYF; CDR3nt: TGTGCCAGCAGCTCGGGAATGGTGAGGGAGACCCAGTACTTC
len: 17; abundance: -; j_gene: TRBJ2-1; v_gene: TRBV14; d_gene: TRBD2; CDR3aa: CASSQEVGGRAYNEQFF; CDR3nt: TGTGCCAGCAGCCAAGAAGTTGGCGGGAGGGCCTACAATGAGCAGTTCTTC
len: 14; abundance: -; j_gene: TRBJ1-1; v_gene: TRBV19; d_gene: TRBD1; CDR3aa: CASSIGQVNTEAFF; CDR3nt: TGTGCCAGTAGTATCGGACAGGTGAACACTGAAGCTTTCTTT
len: 17; abundance: -; j_gene: TRBJ2-7; v_gene: TRBV11-2; d_gene: TRBD2; CDR3aa: CASSPRPGLAASYEQYF; CDR3nt: TGTGCCAGCAGCCCGAGGCCGGGACTAGCGGCCTCCTACGAGCAGTACTTC